Listed here is a single T cell receptor (beta chain). Its specificity is unknown. The data belong to a study of T-cell memory formation after mild COVID-19. Overall study results and limits: Mostly located in CM and EM were contracting CD4+ clones, with contracting CD8+ clones located in EMRA. Pre-infection memory contained some responding clones, which suggested that cross-reactive memory had joined.

TCRdb reanalysed the 5' RACE reads using MiXCR and keeps one entry per CDR3 protein. The sample holds 400,000 to 500,000 distinct CDR3 sequences, around 20% seen once. This CDR3 region has 14 residues. In germline, CDR1 is SGHDT, CDR2 YYEEEE. V was shortened by 4 bases and J by 0 bases, with 11 bases between the two germline ends. The gene calls are TRBV5-6 and TRBJ2-7; D is unclear. Sequenced sample: PBMCs or a T cell subset sorted from them (not recorded which). This TCR derives from an adult woman who had mild COVID-19 (a few samples of this study predate the infection). Cell type and time point are not known. Here the CDR3 DNA reads TGTGCCAGCAGCCCTGGAGTGGGCTCCTACGAGCAGTACTTC. This translates into CASSPGVGSYEQYF.